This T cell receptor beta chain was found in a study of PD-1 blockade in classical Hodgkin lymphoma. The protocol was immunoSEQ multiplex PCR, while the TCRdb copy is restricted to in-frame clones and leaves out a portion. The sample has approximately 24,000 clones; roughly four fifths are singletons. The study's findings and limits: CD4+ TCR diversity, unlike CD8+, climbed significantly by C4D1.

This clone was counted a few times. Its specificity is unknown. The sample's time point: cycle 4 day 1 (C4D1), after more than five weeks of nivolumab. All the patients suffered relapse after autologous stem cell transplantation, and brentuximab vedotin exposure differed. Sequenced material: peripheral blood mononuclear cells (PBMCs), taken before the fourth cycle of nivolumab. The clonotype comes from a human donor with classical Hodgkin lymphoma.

The CDR3 region is CASFTGWGTAAETQYF. The CDR3 DNA reads TGTGCCAGCTTCACCGGTTGGGGGACAGCCGCCGAGACCCAGTACTTC. The chain joins TRBV2 to TRBJ2-5, with 7 bases lining up with TRBD1. This CDR3 region has 16 residues. The J segment lost 5 bases and the V segment lost 8 bases, leaving 17 bases of the junction unmatched. Germline V gene sequence: CDR1 SNHLY, CDR2 FYNNEI. Looking up the rest from reference TRBV2 and TRBJ2-5 gives the full variable domain: EPEVTQTPSHQVTQMGQEVILRCVPISNHLYFYWYRQILGQKVEFLVSFYNNEISEKSEIFDDQFSVERPDGSNFTLKIRSTKLEDSAMYFCASFTGWGTAAETQYFGPGTRLLVL.